The next 3 T cell receptor beta chains were all read from a single sample in a study of high-grade serous ovarian cancer treatment subgroups. TCRdb's copy holds only in-frame clones and misses some; the assay was immunoSEQ multiplex PCR. Altogether approximately 30,000 clones are present, roughly four fifths being singletons, with the ten largest covering roughly 2%. Tumor tissue was taken before any definitive surgery or chemotherapy was given. The specimen was tumor tissue. All receptors come from a human donor with high-grade serous ovarian cancer.

The genes are TRBV5-1 and TRBJ1-5, with no clear D. Germline loops: CDR1 SGHRS, CDR2 YFSETQ. Trimming left V 5 bases short and J 6 bases short, with 24 bases between. This CDR3 has 17 residues. CDR3 in amino acids: CASSCDPGIHKPQPQHF. The CDR3 coding sequence is TGCGCCAGCAGTTGCGATCCGGGGATCCATAAGCCTCAGCCCCAGCATTTT.

V gene TRBV28 combines with J gene TRBJ1-1; no definite D call. Germline CDR1 is MDHEN and CDR2 is SYDVKM. There are 15 residues in the CDR3. The V and J ends lost 2 bases and 1 base respectively, with 11 bases between them. The CDR3 sequence: CASSLPSLKNTEAFF. CDR3 coding DNA: TGTGCCAGCAGTTTACCGTCGTTAAAGAACACTGAAGCTTTCTTT.

The table lists this clone with a count of one. This chain joins TRBV6-6 and TRBJ2-5, with TRBD1 identical over 8 bases. The CDR3 runs to 15 residues. Germline lookup yields CDR1 MNHNY and CDR2 SVGAGI (reference sequence). The junction had 8 bases not matched to a gene; V was cut back by 6 bases and J by 2 bases. CDR3 sequence reads: CASSNRDRLQETQYF. The CDR3 nucleotides are TGTGCCAGCAGCAACCGGGACAGGCTACAAGAGACCCAGTACTTC.